The next 18 T cell receptor beta chains were all read from a single sample in a study of glioma-infiltrating T cells. Amplification of TCR alpha and beta CDR3 regions from RNA used iRepertoire nested multiplex PCR. TCRdb reprocessed the multiplex PCR reads with MiXCR, giving one entry per CDR3 protein. The sample consists of under 50,000 distinct CDR3 sequences, 20% to 25% of them appearing once. Material for sequencing was glioma tissue, nonneoplastic brain tissue, or PBMCs (not recorded which). Receptors were obtained from a human donor with low-grade glioma or glioblastoma, undergoing nonglioma brain surgery, or in good health (not recorded which).

This clonotype was found many times. This chain joins TRBV28 and TRBJ1-2; D might be TRBD1 (6 bases). There are 12 residues in the CDR3. V lost 10 bases and J lost 2, with 11 bases in between. The V gene's germline CDR1 is MDHEN and CDR2 SYDVKM. Written as DNA, the CDR3 is TGTGCCATTTCGGACAGAAACTATGGCTACACCTTC. Its protein is CAISDRNYGYTF.

Ten or more counts support this clonotype. V is TRBV6-1 and J is TRBJ2-1, with D uncertain. The CDR3 sequence is 15 residues long. Germline values: CDR1 MNHNS, CDR2 SASEGT. The ends were cut back, 7 bases at V and 0 bases at J, with 13 bases in the middle. The CDR3: CASKTVQFSYNEQFF. The CDR3, as DNA: TGTGCCAGCAAGACTGTACAATTCTCCTACAATGAGCAGTTCTTC.

This clonotype was counted ten times or more. V and J are TRBV10-2 and TRBJ1-5; unclear D gene. Trimming pared 5 bases from V and 8 bases from J, leaving 13 bases between. Germline V lookup: CDR1 WSHSY, CDR2 SAAADI. The CDR3 spans 13 residues. CDR3 coding DNA: TGCGCCAGCAGTCACGGTCGGTGGGAGCCCCAGCATTTT. The encoded protein is CASSHGRWEPQHF.

This clonotype was detected ten times or more. The V gene is TRBV11-2, the J gene TRBJ2-3; no clear D gene. The length of the CDR3 is 15 residues. Trimming cost V 0 bases and J 4 bases, with 11 bases left between them. Germline V gives CDR1 SGHAT, CDR2 FQNNGV. The CDR3 DNA follows: TGTGCCAGCAGCTTAGACCCGGAAACGGCAGATACGCAGTATTTT. Its protein product is CASSLDPETADTQYF. Complete variable domain (other parts from reference TRBV11-2 and TRBJ2-3): EAGVAQSPRYKIIEKRQSVAFWCNPISGHATLYWYQQILGQGPKLLIQFQNNGVVDDSQLPKDRFSAERLKGVDSTLKIQPAKLEDSAVYLCASSLDPETADTQYFGPGTRLTVL.

This clonotype was counted many times. This rearrangement joins TRBV6-1 to TRBJ2-7; either TRBD1 or TRBD2 may fit D (5 bases each). The CDR3 is 15 amino acids. Germline CDR1 reads MNHNS; CDR2 reads SASEGT. With 5 bases removed from V and 4 bases from J, the gap between germline ends came to 18 bases. In DNA form, the CDR3 reads TGTGCCAGCAGTTTTTCCGGGACGGCCGATTACGAGCAGTACTTC. This encodes CASSFSGTADYEQYF.

The V call is TRBV2, the J call TRBJ2-1, with TRBD2 matching 9 bases. The CDR3 loop spans 16 amino acids. Germline V lookup: CDR1 SNHLY, CDR2 FYNNEI. J gave up 5 bases and V 5 bases, and 10 bases lay outside the gene matches. In DNA, the CDR3 is TGTGCCAGCAGTTCTACCATAGCGGGGGAGAACAATGAGCAGTTCTTC. It yields the protein CASSSTIAGENNEQFF.

About this clonotype itself: This clone may be a read error of a much larger clone one base away. V is TRBV6-9 and J is TRBJ2-3; D remains ambiguous. The CDR3 runs 16 residues. Germline V CDR1 and CDR2: MNHGY, SVAAGI. CDR3 protein: CGSSSPVGLGTDTQYF. Written as DNA, the CDR3 is TGTGGCAGCAGTTCCCCTGTTGGGCTAGGCACAGATACGCAGTATTTT.

This clonotype was seen many times. The V and J genes are TRBV28 and TRBJ1-2; 9 bases match TRBD1. J was trimmed by 8 bases and V by 5 bases; bases with no gene match: 9. Germline CDR1 reads MDHEN; CDR2 reads SYDVKM. This CDR3 is 14 amino acids long. CDR3 sequence reads: CASSAPGQGRGYTF. The CDR3 DNA reads TGTGCCAGCAGTGCTCCGGGACAGGGAAGAGGCTACACCTTC.

This clonotype is categorized as medium-sized. The chain links TRBV20-1 to TRBJ2-1, with TRBD1 identical over 7 bases. The J segment lost 5 bases and the V segment lost 1 base, leaving 8 bases of the junction unmatched. CDR3 length: 15 amino acids. Germline V CDR1 and CDR2: DFQATT, SNEGSKA (reference sequence). CDR3 bases: TGCAGTGCTAGAGCACAGGGGTTGCCACACAATGAGCAGTTCTTC. As protein: CSARAQGLPHNEQFF.

This clonotype was counted many times. For the CDR3, the DNA is TGTGCCAGCAGCTTCTCGTGGAATGAGCAGTTCTTC. Translated: CASSFSWNEQFF. The chain employs TRBV6-2 or TRBV6-3 and TRBJ2-1; D is unresolved. The CDR3 has 12 amino acids. Trimming left V 6 bases short and J 7 bases short, with 10 bases between. Germline CDR1 reads MNHEY; CDR2 reads SVGEGT.

In this sample, this clonotype turned up a few times. This rearrangement joins TRBV5-6 to TRBJ2-1; D is possibly TRBD1 (6 bases). The V and J ends lost 4 bases and 2 bases respectively, with 13 bases between them. Germline V gene data show CDR1 as SGHDT and CDR2 as YYEEEE. CDR3 size: 15 residues. The CDR3 protein is CASSDKGHPYNEQFF. DNA for the CDR3: TGTGCCAGCAGCGACAAGGGACATCCCTACAATGAGCAGTTCTTC. Filled out from reference TRBV5-6 and TRBJ2-1, the complete variable domain reads DAGVTQSPTHLIKTRGQQVTLRCSPKSGHDTVSWYQQALGQGPQFIFQYYEEEERQRGNFPDRFSGHQFPNYSSELNVNALLLGDSALYLCASSDKGHPYNEQFFGPGTRLTVL.

In its sample, this clonotype was seen many times. CDR3 in amino acids: CAISEDRDTEAFF. CDR3 nucleotide sequence: TGTGCCATCAGTGAGGACAGGGACACTGAAGCTTTCTTT. This chain connects TRBV10-3 to TRBJ1-1; 7 nucleotides line up with TRBD1. Per germline, CDR1 ENHRY and CDR2 SYGVKD. This CDR3 comprises 13 residues. V gave up 2 bases and J gave up 3 bases; unmatched junction bases: 0.

Ten or more counts support this clonotype. The V call is TRBV28, the J call TRBJ2-1, with 7 bases fitting TRBD2. The J segment lost 7 bases and the V segment lost 2 bases, leaving 8 bases of the junction unmatched. The CDR3 runs 15 residues. Per the germline V gene, CDR1 is MDHEN and CDR2 is SYDVKM. This chain's CDR3 is CASSLRSGVGNEQFF. The CDR3, as DNA: TGTGCCAGCAGTTTAAGGAGCGGGGTTGGTAATGAGCAGTTCTTC.

In its sample, this clonotype was seen many times. This chain links TRBV6-2 or TRBV6-3 with TRBJ2-1; no reliable D call. CDR3 length: 17 residues. In germline, CDR1 is MNHEY, CDR2 SVGEGT. Trimming pared 2 bases from V and 1 base from J, leaving 15 bases between. The CDR3 loop reads CASSYLGSSRSYNEQFF. CDR3 DNA sequence: TGTGCCAGCAGTTACCTTGGTAGTAGCAGATCCTACAATGAGCAGTTCTTC.

The rearrangement links TRBV12-3 or TRBV12-4 to TRBJ1-5, with D possibly TRBD1 on 5 matching bases. Trimming left V 6 bases short and J 3 bases short, with 12 bases between. The CDR3 contains 14 residues. CDR3 nucleotides: TGTGCCAGCAGCCCCTACAGGTTCAATCAGCCCCAGCATTTT. Protein sequence: CASSPYRFNQPQHF.

With respect to this clonotype: A read error may explain this, as a much larger clone is one base away. This sequence joins TRBV5-1 and TRBJ2-7; D is unclear. Germline V lookup: CDR1 SGHRS, CDR2 YFSETQ. This CDR3 spans 13 amino acids. CDR3: CANSPADSYEQYF. The CDR3 nucleotides read TGCGCCAACAGCCCCGCAGACTCCTACGAGCAGTACTTC.

By share, this clonotype ranks as medium-sized. The chain's CDR3 is CASSSTVQRDTQPQHF. The CDR3 DNA follows: TGTGCCAGCAGTTCCACGGTCCAGCGGGACACTCAGCCCCAGCATTTT. The genes are TRBV28 and TRBJ1-5; TRBD1 is a possible D gene (6 bases). The CDR3 loop spans 16 amino acids. V gave up 4 bases and J gave up 6 bases, with 19 bases separating them. The V gene's germline CDR1 is MDHEN and CDR2 SYDVKM.

This clonotype showed up many times. This chain uses TRBV13 with TRBJ2-1; 7 bases map to TRBD2. Germline V gene sequence: CDR1 PRHDT, CDR2 FYEKMQ (reference sequence). CDR3 size: 14 residues. V gave up 3 bases and J gave up 2 bases; unmatched junction bases: 1. Written as DNA, the CDR3 is TGTGCCAGCAGCTTGGGACTAACCTACAATGAGCAGTTCTTC. Amino acids: CASSLGLTYNEQFF.